The rows below give T cell receptor beta chains drawn from one sample of a study of blood T cell repertoires in COVID-19. Method: immunoSEQ multiplex PCR; TCRdb's copy keeps in-frame clones and lacks some. This table holds under 200,000 clones, more than 85% found once. The sequenced sample consisted of peripheral blood. The receptors come from a man aged 55-75 years with COVID-19, enrolled during active disease. Both conserved end residues are part of each CDR3. Each record gives: CDR3 protein, V gene, clone size. Clone sizes are given selectively: once, few, many, or a class where the clone is expanded.

CASSLAGSYSYEQYF	TRBV25-1	few
CASSLSYQQFF	TRBV7-6	-
CASSGQGHQPQHF	TRBV19	-
CASSRTGSGNTIYF	TRBV19	-
CATSDLAGGTYGYTF	TRBV24-1	once
CASSIRGNQPQHF	TRBV19	-
CASSYSSSSGQPQHF	TRBV6-5	once
CASTRQGARTEAFF	TRBV19	-
CASSLEGGYGYTF	TRBV5-1	-
CASSLTDNSGNTIYF	TRBV11-2	-
CATSDPGGTNYGYTF	TRBV24-1	-
CASSLDRGQSKPQHF	TRBV7-2	-
CASSIGAEAGANVLTF	TRBV19	-
CASSLVGTLSYNEQFF	TRBV11-3	-
CASSEFEAGGGKKTQYF	TRBV25-1	-
CASSSRQASNQPQHF	TRBV6-5	-
CASRGQGYNSPLHF	TRBV18	-
CASTRGQFGYTF	TRBV19	-
CASSIRKDRVTDTQYF	TRBV19	-
CASSFGGTEAFF	TRBV11-2	-
CASVAGGETQYF	TRBV6-6	-
CASSPYGQTDNEQFF	TRBV7-6	-
CASSLQSQNSYNEQFF	TRBV11-2	-
CASRRGISTDTQYF	TRBV2	-
CAWSVLGSSYNSPLHF	TRBV30	-
CASSLFRTNNEQFF	TRBV7-2	-
CASSLGYRQETQYF	TRBV5-1	-
CAISRDINTEAFF	TRBV28	-
CASSPSRSGVLANYGYTF	TRBV7-8	-
CASSVGLAEYNEQFF	TRBV9	-
CASRSTAYEQYF	TRBV6-5	once
CASSRDRGSNQPQHF	TRBV7-2	-
CASSGQQGSSYEQYF	TRBV2	-
CAISETLRGAYEQYF	TRBV10-3	-
CASSPASGATAYNEQFF	TRBV4-2	-
CASSRGLAASYNEQFF	TRBV4-2	-
CASSDPGNSPLHF	TRBV6-1	-